This T cell receptor (beta chain) was observed in a study of blood T cell repertoires in COVID-19. Study context: Acute-phase and convalescent COVID-19 samples originated in the United States, Italy and Spain.

The CDR3 length is 13 residues. The V segment lost 7 bases and the J segment 2 bases; nucleotides outside the gene matches: 7. Germline V gene data show CDR1 as GTSNPN and CDR2 as SVGIG (reference sequence). Patients at the Seattle site were enrolled during active infection and followed longitudinally. Original data processing: Researchers report that nucleated cell counts were estimated from reference gene primer amplification. Here immunoSEQ multiplex PCR was the method, and the copy in TCRdb shows in-frame clones only, minus some. V, J and clone size were drawn from that table, and D and trimming were deduced from the DNA. Here the sample spans a few hundred thousand clones, over 75% being singletons.

The sample taken for sequencing was peripheral blood. This TCR came from a woman aged 65 to 85 with COVID-19, enrolled during active disease. This chain joins TRBV30 and TRBJ1-2; TRBD1 agrees at 7 bases. In DNA, the CDR3 is TGTGCCTCGACAGGGAGCCTCAACTATGGCTACACCTTC. Translated, it gives CASTGSLNYGYTF.